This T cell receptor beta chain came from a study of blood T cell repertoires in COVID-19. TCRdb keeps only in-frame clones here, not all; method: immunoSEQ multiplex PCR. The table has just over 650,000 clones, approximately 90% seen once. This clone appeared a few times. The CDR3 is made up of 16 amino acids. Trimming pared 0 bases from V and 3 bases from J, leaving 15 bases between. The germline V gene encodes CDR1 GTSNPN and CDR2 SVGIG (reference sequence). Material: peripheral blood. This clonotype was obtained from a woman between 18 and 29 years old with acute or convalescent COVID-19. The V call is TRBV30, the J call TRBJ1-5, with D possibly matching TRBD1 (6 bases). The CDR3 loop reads CAWSVRDRSYNQPQHF. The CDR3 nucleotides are TGTGCCTGGAGTGTACGCGACAGGAGTTACAATCAGCCCCAGCATTTT.